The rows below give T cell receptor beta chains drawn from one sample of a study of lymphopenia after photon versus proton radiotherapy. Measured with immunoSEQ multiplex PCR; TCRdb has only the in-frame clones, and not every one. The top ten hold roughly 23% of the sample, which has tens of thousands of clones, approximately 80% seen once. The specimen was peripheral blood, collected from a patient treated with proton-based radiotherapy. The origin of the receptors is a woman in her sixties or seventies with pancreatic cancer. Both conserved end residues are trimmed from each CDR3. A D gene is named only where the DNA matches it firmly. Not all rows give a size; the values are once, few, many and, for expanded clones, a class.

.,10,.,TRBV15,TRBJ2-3,ATSRDSPRQY
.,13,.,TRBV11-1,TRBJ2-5,ASSLRGPGEETQY
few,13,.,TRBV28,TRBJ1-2,ASTPPGQLRHGYT
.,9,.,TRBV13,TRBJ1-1,ASSPWSEAF
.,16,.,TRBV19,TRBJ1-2,ASSPSWSQRAGNYGYT
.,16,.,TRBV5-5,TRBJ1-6,ASSSIVRGPVSGSPLH
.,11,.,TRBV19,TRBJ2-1,ASSGWSYNEQF
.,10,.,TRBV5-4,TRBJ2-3,ASSLSTDTQY
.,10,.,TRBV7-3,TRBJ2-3,ASSLTSGEQY
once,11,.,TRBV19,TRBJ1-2,ASSSPPFGGYT
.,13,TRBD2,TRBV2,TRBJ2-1,ASSTSSGSYNEQF
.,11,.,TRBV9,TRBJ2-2,ASRGQNTGELF
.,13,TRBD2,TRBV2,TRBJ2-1,ASSERAGELNEQF
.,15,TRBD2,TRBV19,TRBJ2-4,ASSNGLAGGPGNIQY
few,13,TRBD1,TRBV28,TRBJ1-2,ASSFPQGALDGYT
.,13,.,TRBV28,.,ASSPPGTYSYEQY
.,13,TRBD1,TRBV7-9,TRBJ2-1,ATEGRGTVHDEQF
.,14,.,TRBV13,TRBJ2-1,ASSLMGRTVNNEQF
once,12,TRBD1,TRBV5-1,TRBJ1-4,ASSREGALEKLF
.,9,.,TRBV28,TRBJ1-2,ASGPLLGYT
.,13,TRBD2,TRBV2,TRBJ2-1,ASSERLAGGDEQF
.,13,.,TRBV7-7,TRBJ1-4,ASSSEGLTNEKLF
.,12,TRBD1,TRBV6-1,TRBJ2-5,ATQTGIRLETQY
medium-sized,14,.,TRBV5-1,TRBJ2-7,ASSQDLLTFSYEQY
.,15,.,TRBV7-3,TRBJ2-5,ASSSGTGIGEQETQY
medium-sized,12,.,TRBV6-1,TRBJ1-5,ASRSTGSRQPQH
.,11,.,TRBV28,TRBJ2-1,ASSLGGRGEQF
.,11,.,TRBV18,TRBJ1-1,ASSPTLNTEAF
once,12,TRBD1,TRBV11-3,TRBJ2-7,ASSPTQGSYEQY
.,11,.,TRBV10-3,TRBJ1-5,AISEAGNQPQH
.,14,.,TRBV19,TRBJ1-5,ASSIPGRRHNQPQH
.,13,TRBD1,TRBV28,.,ASKPDRGGPYEQY
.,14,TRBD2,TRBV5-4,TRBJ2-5,ASSAPRGDFQETQY
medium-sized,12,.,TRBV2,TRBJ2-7,ASSEGGLAYEQY
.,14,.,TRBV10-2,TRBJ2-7,ASSDAWAVFSYEQY
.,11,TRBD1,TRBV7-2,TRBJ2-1,ATSGTGYNEQF
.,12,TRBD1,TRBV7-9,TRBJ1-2,ASSSGQGFSGYT
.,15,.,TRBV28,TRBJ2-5,ASSNLAGRITQETQY
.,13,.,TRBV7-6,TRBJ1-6,ASSLGVGYNSPLH
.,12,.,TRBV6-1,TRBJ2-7,ASSPPYAAYEQY
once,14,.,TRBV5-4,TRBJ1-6,ASSSVQQGNYSPLH